These 18 T cell receptor beta chains were all obtained from the same sample, sequenced in a study of PD-1 blockade in classical Hodgkin lymphoma. Clones were sequenced by immunoSEQ multiplex PCR, and TCRdb holds only the in-frame ones, with some missing. The sample comprises about 17,000 clones, under 85% of which are singletons, and 4.5% to 5.5% rests with the top ten. All the patients suffered relapse after autologous stem cell transplantation, and brentuximab vedotin exposure differed. The material was peripheral blood mononuclear cells (PBMCs), obtained at baseline. All receptors derive from a human donor with classical Hodgkin lymphoma.

The chain has TRBV9 and TRBJ2-1; possible D gene TRBD2, 6 bases. Germline V CDR1 and CDR2: SGDLS, YYNGEE. This CDR3 has 13 residues. The V end was cut by 3 bases, the J end by 6 bases, with 10 bases between. The CDR3 nucleotides are TGTGCCAGCAGCGCCTCTAGCGCCAATGAGCAGTTCTTC. Residues: CASSASSANEQFF. Full variable domain (rest looked up from reference TRBV9 and TRBJ2-1): DSGVTQTPKHLITATGQRVTLRCSPRSGDLSVYWYQQSLDQGLQFLIQYYNGEERAKGNILERFSAQQFPDLHSELNLSSLELGDSALYFCASSASSANEQFFGPGTRLTVL.

This clone appeared a few times. The chain carries TRBV5-6 and TRBJ2-7, with D possibly being TRBD1 or TRBD2 (6 bases each). V was trimmed by 0 bases and J by 2 bases, leaving 12 bases between them. The germline V gene has CDR1 SGHDT and CDR2 YYEEEE. CDR3 size: 15 residues. The CDR3 nucleotides read TGTGCCAGCAGCTTGGATCGGGGGCTAGCCTACGAGCAGTACTTC. Translating it yields CASSLDRGLAYEQYF.

This chain uses TRBV7-9 with TRBJ1-6; D gene ambiguous. There are 16 residues in the CDR3. Germline V gene data show CDR1 as SEHNR and CDR2 as FQNEAQ (reference sequence). Between the trimmed V and J ends, which lost 4 bases and 0 bases, there was a span of 10 bases. The CDR3 sequence: CASSSGKSSYNSPLHF. The DNA for the CDR3 is TGTGCCAGCAGCTCCGGAAAAAGCTCCTATAATTCACCCCTCCACTTT.

This clone turned up a few times. V usage is TRBV4-2 and J usage is TRBJ1-1; D is ambiguous. The CDR3 loop spans 15 amino acids. Trimming removed 0 bases at V and 0 bases at J, with 8 bases between. Germline CDR1 LGHNA, CDR2 YNFKEQ. CDR3 nucleotide sequence: TGTGCCAGCAGCCAAGAACTGGATATGAACACTGAAGCTTTCTTT. This encodes CASSQELDMNTEAFF.

This clone is a singleton in its sample. The chain uses TRBV5-1 and TRBJ2-6; D is unresolved. V was cut by 5 bases and J by 3 bases, with 6 bases left in between. Germline lookup yields CDR1 SGHRS and CDR2 YFSETQ. CDR3 length equals 13 residues. CDR3 in amino acids: CASRDVGANVLTF. CDR3 DNA: TGCGCCAGCAGGGACGTTGGGGCCAACGTCCTGACTTTC.

This sequence joins TRBV5-1 and TRBJ2-3; 10 bases line up with TRBD2. This CDR3 has 15 residues. Trimming removed 2 bases from V and 12 bases from J; junction bases left unmatched: 12. CDR1 is SGHRS, CDR2 YFSETQ, per germline. The CDR3 loop is CASSFSGGPVVQQYF. CDR3 DNA sequence: TGCGCCAGCAGCTTTAGCGGGGGGCCGGTCGTTCAACAGTATTTT. Combining the CDR3 with reference TRBV5-1 and TRBJ2-3 gives the whole variable domain KAGVTQTPRYLIKTRGQQVTLSCSPISGHRSVSWYQQTPGQGLQFLFEYFSETQRNKGNFPGRFSGRQFSNSRSEMNVSTLELGDSALYLCASSFSGGPVVQQYFGPGTRLTVL.

The CDR3 DNA sequence: TGTGCCAGCAGCCTAACCGGGACTAGCACAGATACGCAGTATTTT. Its translation: CASSLTGTSTDTQYF. The chain has TRBV7-8 and TRBJ2-3; the D gene is possibly TRBD2 (6 bases). V was cut by 5 bases and J by 0 bases, with 12 bases left in between. The CDR3 consists of 15 residues. Germline CDR1 reads SGHVS; CDR2 reads FQNEAQ.

The chain carries TRBV6-5 and TRBJ2-7; the D gene is possibly TRBD1 (5 bases). Trimming stripped 4 bases from V and 2 bases from J, with 15 bases between. The CDR3 spans 15 residues. Germline V gene lookup returns CDR1 MNHEY and CDR2 SVGAGI. Written as DNA, the CDR3 is TGTGCCAGCAGTTCCAAGCACAGGTTGGCCTACGAGCAGTACTTC. Amino acid sequence: CASSSKHRLAYEQYF.

The J gene is TRBJ2-2, the V gene TRBV5-4; no clear D gene. V was clipped by 0 bases and J by 6 bases, with 12 bases between them. Per the germline V gene, CDR1 is SGHNT and CDR2 is YYREEE (reference sequence). The CDR3 is 15 amino acids. The CDR3 coding sequence is TGTGCCAGCAGCTTGGATCCAGAAGTATCCGGGGAGCTGTTTTTT. Its protein is CASSLDPEVSGELFF.

The table lists this clone with a few counts. The CDR3 DNA follows: TGTGCCAGCAGCCCCGACAGGGTCAGCAATCAGCCCCAGCATTTT. Protein: CASSPDRVSNQPQHF. V is TRBV4-2 and J is TRBJ1-5; 7 nucleotides line up with TRBD1. The germline V gene has CDR1 LGHNA and CDR2 YNFKEQ. This CDR3 spans 15 amino acids. The V and J ends lost 4 bases and 1 base, in that order; junction bases with no gene match: 4.

The chain has TRBV7-8 and TRBJ1-1, with TRBD1 matching over 7 bases. There are 15 residues in the CDR3. Trimming at V came to 1 base and at J to 0 bases, leaving 2 bases not matched to a gene. In germline, CDR1 is SGHVS, CDR2 FQNEAQ. CDR3 DNA: TGTGCCAGCAGCTTAGACAGGGGAATGAACACTGAAGCTTTCTTT. Its protein is CASSLDRGMNTEAFF.

The sample holds a few counts of this clone. The chain uses TRBV14 and TRBJ1-1, with unresolved D. V shed 4 bases and J shed 0 bases, with 6 bases lying between them. The length of the CDR3 is 13 residues. From germline, CDR1 is SGHDN and CDR2 FVKESK. The CDR3 DNA follows: TGTGCCAGCAGCCTTAGCTTGAACACTGAAGCTTTCTTT. It is translated as CASSLSLNTEAFF.

The V and J genes are TRBV5-5 and TRBJ2-7, with D perhaps being TRBD1 or TRBD2 (5 bases each). Trimming left V 4 bases short and J 4 bases short, with 12 bases between. Looked up from germline, CDR1 is SGHKS and CDR2 is YYEKEE (reference sequence). This CDR3 is built from 13 residues. CDR3 sequence reads: CASSLPGAYEQYF. The CDR3 DNA follows: TGTGCCAGCAGCCTACCCGGGGCTTACGAGCAGTACTTC.

The V and J genes are TRBV19 and TRBJ1-6; D is unresolved. Germline-derived CDR1 and CDR2 are LNHDA and SQIVND (reference sequence). This CDR3 comprises 13 residues. The V gene lost 7 bases and the J gene lost 7 bases, with 11 bases spanning the gap. DNA of the CDR3: TGTGCCAGTACCCGGACGGTAAATTCACCCCTCCACTTT. Residues: CASTRTVNSPLHF.

For this clone: At one of its ends the junction is not consistent with the germline gene, which may arise from a read error. This rearrangement joins TRBV6-1 to TRBJ1-4, with D possibly matching TRBD1 (5 bases). The CDR3 runs to 13 residues. The germline gives CDR1 MNHNS, CDR2 SASEGT. The CDR3 DNA reads TGTGCCAGCACCGGGCAGGGTATAGTTGGCAGCGAATTT. Protein sequence: CASTGQGIVGSEF.

The CDR3 loop reads CASSQDKVGTASYEQYF. The CDR3 region has the DNA TGCGCCAGCAGCCAAGATAAGGTAGGGACAGCATCCTACGAGCAGTACTTC. The V call is TRBV4-1, the J call TRBJ2-7, with 7 positions matching TRBD1. The CDR3 runs 17 residues. Germline-derived CDR1 and CDR2 are MGHRA and YSYEKL. After removal of 0 bases from V and 1 base from J, the junction contained 9 bases not matched to a gene.

This clone occurred a few times. The CDR3: CASSEEGYVYQETQYF. In DNA, the CDR3 is TGTGCCAGCAGTGAGGAGGGTTATGTGTACCAAGAGACCCAGTACTTC. The rearrangement links TRBV25-1 to TRBJ2-5, with TRBD2 as a possible D gene (6 bases). Trimming took 3 bases from V and 0 from J, leaving 14 bases between them. The CDR3 spans 16 residues. Looked up from germline, CDR1 is MGHDK and CDR2 is SYGVNS.

The chain is built from TRBV6-1 and TRBJ2-5, with 9 positions matching TRBD1. This CDR3 region has 15 residues. V lost 8 bases, J lost 5 bases, and 12 bases stayed unmatched. Per the germline V gene, CDR1 is MNHNS and CDR2 is SASEGT. The CDR3 DNA is TGTGCCAGCGGACAGGGGTCTAGCGTTTCGGAGACCCAGTACTTC. Protein product: CASGQGSSVSETQYF.